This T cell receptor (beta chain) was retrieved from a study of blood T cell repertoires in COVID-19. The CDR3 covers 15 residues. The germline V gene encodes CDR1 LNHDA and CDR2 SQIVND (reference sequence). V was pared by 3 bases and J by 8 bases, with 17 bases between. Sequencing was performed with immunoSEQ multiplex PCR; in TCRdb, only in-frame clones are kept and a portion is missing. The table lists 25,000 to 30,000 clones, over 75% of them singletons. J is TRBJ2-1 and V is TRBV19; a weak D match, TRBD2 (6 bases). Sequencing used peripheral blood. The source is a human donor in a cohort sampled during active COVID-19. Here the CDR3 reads CASSISARGYHEQFF. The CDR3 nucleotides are TGTGCCAGTAGTATCAGCGCGCGGGGTTACCATGAGCAGTTCTTC.